Described below is a single TCR beta chain sequence and its context. Its antigen remains unidentified. Per-base quality was not reported, and no clone a single base away is much larger than it. Library construction relied on the immunoSEQ multiplex PCR assay. For the multiplex PCR, a mixture combining 60 forward primers for TCR Vbeta segments and 13 reverse primers for TCR Jbeta segments was used. The CDR3 region of rearranged TCR beta genes was amplified from genomic DNA by a multiplex PCR assay. The Illumina HiSeq System was used to sequence the amplified TCR beta libraries as 87-base-pair reads. The authors' analysis ran thus. In a later analysis, around 80 million unique TCR beta chains were counted across the approximately 670 repertoires, and roughly 11 million of these chains were shared by at least two donors. Raw reads were error-corrected and collapsed into unique sequences by a nearest-neighbor algorithm in which closely related sequences were merged to remove PCR and sequencing errors. V, D and J gene segments were assigned by aligning CDR3 sequences to IMGT reference sequences. For a sequence to be retained, at least a six-nucleotide match to both a V gene segment and a J gene segment was required. Rearrangements were called productive when the CDR3 lacked stop codons and stayed in frame with V and J; all others were non-productive. CDR3 was defined by IMGT convention, running from the second conserved V-encoded cysteine to the conserved J-encoded phenylalanine. In an earlier analysis of roughly 580 of the donors, sequences lacking an unambiguous match to a single V gene segment were excluded. In an earlier analysis of roughly 600 of the donors, a V segment was called functional when productive rearrangements were above 56.7%, and segregating when the standard deviation between donors exceeded 5%. A statistical classification framework was built for diagnosing cytomegalovirus status from the catalog of TCR beta chain sequences. In a later analysis, TCR nucleotide sequences were compared against IMGT/GENE-DB human TR gene sequences so that V and J genes could be assigned. Using the TCRdist pipeline, a later analysis assigned CDR3 sequences along with most-parsimonious VDJ recombination scenarios. In a later analysis, every TCR beta chain was defined by the combination of its CDR3 amino acid sequence and its V-gene family, and reads without a unique V-gene family were dropped. As a way to deal with suspected cross-contamination and a sequencing artifact, a later analysis dropped 640 or so nucleotide sequences that were highly shared and had low generation probability. In a later analysis, a clonal expansion index for each public chain was calculated from normalized within-repertoire ranks of inferred template counts. In a later analysis, generation probabilities were computed with a VDJ recombination model fitted to out-of-frame rearrangements, and the resulting probabilities were checked against IGoR. A later analysis scored TCR-TCR, TCR-HLA and TCR-CMV co-occurrence with hypergeometric tests, applying a repertoire-size bias correction to TCR pairs. False discovery rates were estimated in a later analysis by permuting HLA or CMV assignments 20 times. A later analysis grouped co-occurring TCRs with DBSCAN, adding TCRdist sequence similarity when clustering within HLA-allele-positive subsets. For co-occurrence clustering, repertoires with fewer than 30,000 or more than 120,000 public chains were excluded, along with four or five repertoires with anomalous nucleotide sharing. TCRdb mirrors the immuneACCESS table, restricted to in-frame sequences. Some clones are absent from its copies; in checked studies, under half trace to an unresolved V gene, and the reason for the others is unknown. V and J calls and clone size are copied from that table; D and trimming were computed from the DNA. In all, the sample holds under 200,000 clones, and roughly 80% of those were seen once. More than 2.5% of the sample comes from the top ten.

In total, roughly 670 healthy bone marrow donors made up the cohort. At the time of sampling, every cohort member was nominally healthy, though immune exposures that went unrecorded were likely present. The donor was CMV seronegative and belonged to the group of 350 or so seronegative cohort members. Every donor gave a peripheral blood sample, and the peripheral blood mononuclear cells from that sample were used for TCR beta sequencing. Genomic DNA was extracted from the blood cell samples with the Qiagen DNeasy Blood Extraction Kit. This sample is part of a study of cytomegalovirus exposure and HLA in healthy donors (dated 2017 in TCRdb). Notes on the research overall: According to an earlier analysis of a few hundred of the donors, 150 million to 200 million T cells yielded 90 million to 130 million unique TCR beta sequences and 276 Gb of sequence data. In an earlier analysis of a few hundred of the donors, high-throughput TCR beta sequencing was used to judge whether each TCR beta V gene segment behaved as functional or pseudogenic. The number of donors typed differed by locus, with about 629-640 for A, B, C, DRB1 and DQB1, 522 for DQA1, over 600 for DPA1, and some 440 for DPB1. Rather than drawing on any new phenotypic data, the later analysis identified candidate immune exposures from TCR beta sequences and the way those sequences occurred across donors. Every repertoire in the discovery cohort had been generated on one and the same sequencing platform. The genetic ancestry cluster associated with self-reported Caucasian donors included roughly four fifths of the approximately 400 genotyped donors. High-throughput TCR immunosequencing, statistical association of individual TCRs with disease status, and machine learning were combined to predict cytomegalovirus infection status. In a later analysis, previously published TCR beta repertoires from 670 or so donors were re-analyzed and high-resolution HLA genotyping was added so that TCR occurrence patterns could be studied. In addition to the first cohort of 650 to 750 subjects, a separate validation cohort of 100 to 150 different subjects was used. Among 398 genotyped donors of the cohort, an average of about 240,000 unique TCR beta nucleotide sequences was sequenced per donor, of which about 20% were non-productive. The study aimed to test whether signatures of past pathogen exposure could be identified by cataloging public T cell receptors. Roughly 300 gigabases of sequencing data and about 92 million unique TCR sequences made up an early release that covered under 750 HLA-typed donors. In a later genetic analysis, genome-wide SNP genotypes for about 65% of the 666 donors were used, and that subset was treated as a discovery cohort. The study profiled the T cell repertoires of under 850 subjects by immunosequencing and related them to cytomegalovirus serostatus. Donor age, sex, ethnicity and CMV serostatus were compiled alongside the repertoire data. Both class I and class II loci were covered by HLA typing, at four-digit resolution. About five DR-DQ haplotypes were treated as single units for association and clustering because of strong linkage in the cohort. Overall results and qualifications from the work: Linkage disequilibrium might explain the correlated functional status among segregating V segments, but an unknown experimental factor could not be excluded. Compared with the approximately 670-donor mean, donors in an Asian-associated ancestry cluster had fewer N-insertions in productive TCRs, according to a later genetic analysis. In this cohort, only TCR beta chains were sequenced, and detectable features were limited by the absence of alpha or paired-chain data. CMV serostatus was the only immune exposure information available for the cohort. It was suggested by the authors that the approach could potentially be generalized to other disease states and immunological phenotypes. A cluster of highly shared sequence variants was judged likely to be a technical artifact of the sequencing pipeline. Across donors, most TCR sequences were observed very rarely, whereas some public TCRs were present in many individuals. The presence/absence analyses assumed that sequencing depth was roughly uniform across donors, and that assumption may not be true. The study gave a list of over 150 TCR beta chains associated with cytomegalovirus. A few of the identified cytomegalovirus-associated TCR beta chains were confirmed in vitro to be specific for cytomegalovirus antigens. About 17 rarely observed V segments, including chromosome 9 orphons, were excluded from the earlier analysis of a few hundred of the donors because counts were too low. An earlier analysis of approximately 530 of the donors showed that most TCR beta V segments appeared in productive rearrangements either about 90% or about 30% of the time, which broadly matched IMGT annotations. A later genetic analysis associated a missense DCLRE1C variant with V-gene and J-gene trimming of TCR beta chains, and an independent cohort replicated the association. Some IMGT-functional V segments, including TRBV6-2 and TRBV6-3, could not be told apart with the 87-base-pair reads, so those segments were excluded. Assigning TCR associations to individual alleles was difficult when HLA alleles, especially DR and DQ, strongly co-occurred. Because HLA typing was unavailable for some donors at each locus, only the typed subset was used in association tests. A later analysis reported that several top co-occurrence clusters appeared linked to parvovirus B19, influenza, CMV and Epstein-Barr virus. A further reported finding was that TCR beta sequences accurately predicted the HLA-A and HLA-B alleles for most subjects in the first cohort. A later analysis found that most CMV-associated TCR beta chains appeared HLA-restricted, with HLA associations seemingly driven largely by CMV exposure. A later analysis associated 17,000 or so TCR beta sequences with specific HLA alleles at a false discovery rate of 0.05. The classifier was reported to diagnose cytomegalovirus status with high specificity and sensitivity in both the original cohort and the validation cohort. In a later analysis, the rate of TCR association differed among HLA loci, with DRB1 alleles having the most associated TCRs and HLA-C alleles having the fewest. A later analysis found that HLA-associated TCR beta chains were more clonally expanded and had lower generation probabilities than equally common non-associated chains.

Spanning cysteine to phenylalanine, the CDR3 consists of 13 amino acids. This entry keeps only the CDR3 DNA: 39 bases, framed from base 1. Via the germline V gene, CDR1 is LGHNA and CDR2 YSLEER. V is pared back by 0 bases and J by 0 bases, with 3 bases lying between the germline termini. The sequence is built from TRBV4-3 and TRBJ2-7; no D gene is confidently identified. This clonotype was obtained from a female donor in good health and CMV-seronegative. Sequenced material: PBMCs. In nucleotides, the sequence is TGCGCCAGCAGCCAAGACAGCTCCTACGAGCAGTACTTC. Its translation reads: CASSQDSSYEQYF.